This T cell receptor beta chain was found in a study of blood T cell repertoires in COVID-19. Study-wide context: Samples came from the United States, Italy and Spain, spanning acute and convalescent COVID-19.

The CDR3 sequence is 16 residues long. J was trimmed by 4 bases and V by 2 bases; bases with no gene match: 12. Looked up from germline, CDR1 is SGDLS and CDR2 is YYNGEE. Generated by immunoSEQ multiplex PCR, the TCRdb table keeps only in-frame clones and is missing some. The sample carries about 100,000 clones, about 91% recorded once. A single count supports this clone. This receptor was obtained from a human donor in a cohort sampled during active COVID-19. The chain couples TRBV9 to TRBJ2-7, with TRBD2 identical over 7 bases. The specimen was peripheral blood. The CDR3 loop reads CASSVWVTSQPYEQYF. CDR3 coding DNA: TGTGCCAGCAGCGTTTGGGTGACTAGCCAACCTTACGAGCAGTACTTC.